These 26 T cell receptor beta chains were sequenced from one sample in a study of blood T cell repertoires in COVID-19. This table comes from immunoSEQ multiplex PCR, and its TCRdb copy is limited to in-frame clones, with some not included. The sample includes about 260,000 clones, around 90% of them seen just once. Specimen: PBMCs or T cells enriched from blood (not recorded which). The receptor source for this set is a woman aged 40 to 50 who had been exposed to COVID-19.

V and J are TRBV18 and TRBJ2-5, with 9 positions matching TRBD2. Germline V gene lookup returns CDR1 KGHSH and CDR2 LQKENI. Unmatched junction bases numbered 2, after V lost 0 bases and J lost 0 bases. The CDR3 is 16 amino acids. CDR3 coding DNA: TGTGCCAGCTCACCACCTCTAGCGGGGTACCAAGAGACCCAGTACTTC. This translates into CASSPPLAGYQETQYF.

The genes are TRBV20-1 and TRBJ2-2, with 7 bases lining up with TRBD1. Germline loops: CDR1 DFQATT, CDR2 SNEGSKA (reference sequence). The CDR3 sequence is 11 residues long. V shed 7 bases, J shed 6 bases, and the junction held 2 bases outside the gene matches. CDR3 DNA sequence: TGCAGTGTAGGGGGCCCCGGGGAGCTGTTTTTT. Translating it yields CSVGGPGELFF.

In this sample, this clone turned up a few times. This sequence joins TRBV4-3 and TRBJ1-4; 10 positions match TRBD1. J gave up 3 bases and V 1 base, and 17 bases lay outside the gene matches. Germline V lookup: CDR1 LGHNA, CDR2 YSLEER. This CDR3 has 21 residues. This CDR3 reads CASSQGRSGQGKRSSNEKLFF. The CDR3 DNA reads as TGCGCCAGCAGCCAAGGTCGTTCGGGACAGGGGAAAAGGAGCTCTAATGAAAAACTGTTTTTT.

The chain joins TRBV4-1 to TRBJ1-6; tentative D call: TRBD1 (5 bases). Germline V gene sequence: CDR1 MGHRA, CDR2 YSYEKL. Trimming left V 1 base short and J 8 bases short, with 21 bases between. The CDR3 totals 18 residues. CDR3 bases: TGCGCCAGCAGCCAAGTTTTAGGAGGGTTTGGGGGGGATTCACCCCTCCACTTT. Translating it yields CASSQVLGGFGGDSPLHF.

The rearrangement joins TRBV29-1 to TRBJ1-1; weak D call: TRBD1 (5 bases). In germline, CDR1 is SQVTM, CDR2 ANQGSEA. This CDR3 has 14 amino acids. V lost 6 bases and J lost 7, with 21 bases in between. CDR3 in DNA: TGCAGCGTCAAAACCGCCGGGACTCGGGGTGAAGCTTTCTTT. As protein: CSVKTAGTRGEAFF.

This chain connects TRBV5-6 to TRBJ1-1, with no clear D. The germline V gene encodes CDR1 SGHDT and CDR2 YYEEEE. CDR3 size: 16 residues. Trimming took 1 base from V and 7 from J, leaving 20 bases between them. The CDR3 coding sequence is TGTGCCAGCAGCTTGAAACCGGCAGAACCGTCGGGTGAAGCTTTCTTT. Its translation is CASSLKPAEPSGEAFF.

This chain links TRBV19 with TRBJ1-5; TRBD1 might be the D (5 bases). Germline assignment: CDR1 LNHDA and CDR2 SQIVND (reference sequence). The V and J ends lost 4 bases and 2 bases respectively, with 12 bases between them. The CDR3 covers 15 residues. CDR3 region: CASSTKGFGNQPQHF. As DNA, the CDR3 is TGTGCCAGTAGTACCAAGGGGTTCGGCAATCAGCCCCAGCATTTT.

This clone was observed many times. The CDR3 nucleotides read TGCAGCGTTGAGCTATACTCTGGGGCCAACGTCCTGACTTTC. It yields the protein CSVELYSGANVLTF. The rearrangement joins TRBV29-1 to TRBJ2-6; D is unresolved. Trimming cost V 3 bases and J 0 bases, with 6 bases left between them. The CDR3 is 14 residues long. The germline CDR1 and CDR2 sequences are SQVTM and ANQGSEA.

The CDR3 protein is CASSLVRYPLTTNEKLFF. In nucleotides, the CDR3 is TGTGCCAGCAGCTTAGTTCGTTACCCACTCACAACTAATGAAAAACTGTTTTTT. The rearrangement links TRBV7-8 to TRBJ1-4, with D hard to call. The germline V gene encodes CDR1 SGHVS and CDR2 FQNEAQ. The V gene lost 1 base and the J gene lost 0 bases, with 15 bases spanning the gap. This CDR3 contains 18 residues.

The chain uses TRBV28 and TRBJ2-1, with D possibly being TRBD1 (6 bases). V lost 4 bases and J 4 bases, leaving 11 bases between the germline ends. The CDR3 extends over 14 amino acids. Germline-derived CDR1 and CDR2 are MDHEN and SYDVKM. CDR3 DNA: TGTGCCAGCAGTTCAATACAGGGTTACAATGAGCAGTTCTTC. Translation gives CASSSIQGYNEQFF.

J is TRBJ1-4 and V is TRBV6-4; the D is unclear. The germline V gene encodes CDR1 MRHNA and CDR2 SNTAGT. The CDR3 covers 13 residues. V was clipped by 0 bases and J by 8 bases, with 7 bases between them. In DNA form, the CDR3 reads TGTGCCAGCAGTGACTCTCCCGGGGAAAAACTGTTTTTT. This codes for CASSDSPGEKLFF.

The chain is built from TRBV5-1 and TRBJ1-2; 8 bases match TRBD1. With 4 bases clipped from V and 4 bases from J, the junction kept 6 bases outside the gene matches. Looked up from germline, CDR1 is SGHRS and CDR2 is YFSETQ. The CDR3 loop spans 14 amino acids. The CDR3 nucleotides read TGCGCCAGCAGCCCCGGTGGGACAGGCTATGGCTACACCTTC. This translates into CASSPGGTGYGYTF.

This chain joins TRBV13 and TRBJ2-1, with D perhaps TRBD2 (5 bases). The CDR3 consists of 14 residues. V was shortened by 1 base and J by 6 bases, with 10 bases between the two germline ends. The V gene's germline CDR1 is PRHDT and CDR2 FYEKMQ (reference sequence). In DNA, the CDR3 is TGTGCCAGCAGCTTAGCGGGGATAATCAATGAGCAGTTCTTC. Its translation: CASSLAGIINEQFF.

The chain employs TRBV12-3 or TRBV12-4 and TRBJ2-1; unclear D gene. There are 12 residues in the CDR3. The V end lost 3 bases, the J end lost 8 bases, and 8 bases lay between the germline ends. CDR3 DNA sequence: TGTGCCAGCAGTTTTCAAGCCGATGAGCAGTTCTTC. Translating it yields CASSFQADEQFF.

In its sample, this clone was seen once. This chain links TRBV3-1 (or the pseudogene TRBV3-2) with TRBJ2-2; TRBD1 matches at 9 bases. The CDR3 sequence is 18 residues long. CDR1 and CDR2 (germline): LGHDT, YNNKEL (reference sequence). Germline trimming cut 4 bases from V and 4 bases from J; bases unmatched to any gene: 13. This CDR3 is CASSPYLLQGASTGELFF. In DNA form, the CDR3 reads TGTGCCAGCAGCCCTTATCTTCTACAGGGGGCGAGCACCGGGGAGCTGTTTTTT.

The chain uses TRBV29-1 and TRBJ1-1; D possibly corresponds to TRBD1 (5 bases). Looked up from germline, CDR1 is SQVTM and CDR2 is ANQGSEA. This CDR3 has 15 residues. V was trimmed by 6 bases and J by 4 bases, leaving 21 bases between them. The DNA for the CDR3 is TGCAGCGTACCGTACAGGACGCTCCTGGGCACTGAAGCTTTCTTT. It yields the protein CSVPYRTLLGTEAFF.

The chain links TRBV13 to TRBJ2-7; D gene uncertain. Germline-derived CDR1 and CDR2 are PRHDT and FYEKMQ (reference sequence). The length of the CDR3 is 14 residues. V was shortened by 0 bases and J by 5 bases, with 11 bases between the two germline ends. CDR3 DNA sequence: TGTGCCAGCAGCTTAGGCTTGACTCCTAACGAGCAGTACGTC. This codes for CASSLGLTPNEQYV.

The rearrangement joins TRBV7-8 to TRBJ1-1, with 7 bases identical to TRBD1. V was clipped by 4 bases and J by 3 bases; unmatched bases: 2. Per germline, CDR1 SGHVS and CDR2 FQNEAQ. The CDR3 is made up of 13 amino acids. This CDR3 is CASSSGQHTEAFF. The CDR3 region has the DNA TGTGCCAGCAGCTCGGGACAGCACACTGAAGCTTTCTTT.

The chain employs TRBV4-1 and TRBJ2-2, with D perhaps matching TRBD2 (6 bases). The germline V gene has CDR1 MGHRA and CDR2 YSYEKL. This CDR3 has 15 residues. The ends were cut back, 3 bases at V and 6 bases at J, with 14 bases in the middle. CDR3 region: CASSQEGRRAGELFF. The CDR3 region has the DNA TGCGCCAGCAGCCAGGAGGGACGGCGGGCCGGGGAGCTGTTTTTT.

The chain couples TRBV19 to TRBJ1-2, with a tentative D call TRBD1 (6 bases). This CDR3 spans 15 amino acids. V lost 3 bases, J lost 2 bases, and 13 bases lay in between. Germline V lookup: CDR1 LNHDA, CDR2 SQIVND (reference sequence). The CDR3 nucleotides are TGTGCCAGTAGTATCCAAGGGACAAGCAACTATGGCTACACCTTC. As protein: CASSIQGTSNYGYTF.

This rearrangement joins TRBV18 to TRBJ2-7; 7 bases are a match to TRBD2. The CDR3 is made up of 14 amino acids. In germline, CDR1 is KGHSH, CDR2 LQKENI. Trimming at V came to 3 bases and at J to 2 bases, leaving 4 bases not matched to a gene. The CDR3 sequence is CASSPRDYTYEQYF. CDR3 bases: TGTGCCAGCTCACCCCGGGACTATACCTACGAGCAGTACTTC.

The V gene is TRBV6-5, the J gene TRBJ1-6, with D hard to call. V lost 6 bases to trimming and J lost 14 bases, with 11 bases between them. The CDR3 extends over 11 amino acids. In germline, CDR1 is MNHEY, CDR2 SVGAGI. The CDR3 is CASSHEVALHF. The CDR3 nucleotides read TGTGCCAGCAGCCATGAGGTCGCCCTCCACTTT.

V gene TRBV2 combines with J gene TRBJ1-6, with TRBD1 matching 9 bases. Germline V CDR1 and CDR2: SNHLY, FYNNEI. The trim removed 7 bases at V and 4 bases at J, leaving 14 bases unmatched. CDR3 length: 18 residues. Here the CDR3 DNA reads TGTGCCAGCACCCCGGGACAGGGATTCCGAGAATATAATTCACCCCTCCACTTT. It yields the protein CASTPGQGFREYNSPLHF.

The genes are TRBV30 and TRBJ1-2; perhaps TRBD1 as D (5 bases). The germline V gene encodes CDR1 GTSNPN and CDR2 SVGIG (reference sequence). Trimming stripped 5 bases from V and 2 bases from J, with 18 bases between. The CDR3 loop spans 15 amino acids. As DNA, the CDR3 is TGTGCCTGGGGGCCTACAGGAGCCGGAAACTATGGCTACACCTTC. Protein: CAWGPTGAGNYGYTF.

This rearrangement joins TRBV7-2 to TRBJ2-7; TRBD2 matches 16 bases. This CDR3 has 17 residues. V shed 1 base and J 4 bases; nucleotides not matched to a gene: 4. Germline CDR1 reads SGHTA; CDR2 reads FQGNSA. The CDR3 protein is CASSLGGTSGRAYEQYV. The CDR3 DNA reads TGTGCCAGCAGCTTAGGGGGGACTAGCGGGAGGGCGTACGAGCAGTACGTC.

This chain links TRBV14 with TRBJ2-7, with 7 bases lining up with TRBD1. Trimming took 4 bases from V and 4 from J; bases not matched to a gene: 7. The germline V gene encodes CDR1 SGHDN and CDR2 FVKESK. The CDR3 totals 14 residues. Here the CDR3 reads CASSRDSQGYEQYF. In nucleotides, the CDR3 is TGTGCCAGCAGCCGGGACAGCCAGGGTTACGAGCAGTACTTC. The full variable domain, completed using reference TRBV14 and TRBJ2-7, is EAGVTQFPSHSVIEKGQTVTLRCDPISGHDNLYWYRRVMGKEIKFLLHFVKESKQDESGMPNNRFLAERTGGTYSTLKVQPAELEDSGVYFCASSRDSQGYEQYFGPGTRLTVT.